Below, 9 T cell receptor beta chains from the same sample are listed, as sequenced in a study of human T cells and chemical hapten exposure. Time point given: patch test 1, 2 weeks after DPC sensitization. Specified treatment: therapeutic diphenylcyclopropenone sensitization with weekly scalp DPC. TCRdb called the RACE reads again in MiXCR, with one record for every CDR3 protein. The sample has approximately 90,000 distinct CDR3 sequences; roughly an eighth are singletons. Specimen: whole blood, collected in connection with sensitization to the hapten diphenylcyclopropenone (DPC). These receptors all stem from a woman aged 40 to 50 with alopecia areata. Some clones in this sample may be carry-over from other donors' samples.

The genes are TRBV28 and TRBJ2-5; D perhaps matches TRBD1 (5 bases). The germline CDR1 and CDR2 sequences are MDHEN and SYDVKM. This CDR3 has 13 amino acids. With 5 bases removed from V and 5 bases from J, the gap between germline ends came to 12 bases. CDR3 sequence (DNA): TGTGCCAGCAGTGCCAGGGTGGTGGAGACCCAGTACTTC. It codes for CASSARVVETQYF. Combining the CDR3 with reference TRBV28 and TRBJ2-5 gives the whole variable domain DVKVTQSSRYLVKRTGEKVFLECVQDMDHENMFWYRQDPGLGLRLIYFSYDVKMKEKGDIPEGYSVSREKKERFSLILESASTNQTSMYLCASSARVVETQYFGPGTRLLVL.

The J gene is TRBJ1-3, the V gene TRBV29-1; D unresolved. This CDR3 has 13 residues. The germline gives CDR1 SQVTM, CDR2 ANQGSEA. V was trimmed by 7 bases and J by 0 bases, leaving 10 bases between them. The CDR3 spells CSGSMNSGNTIYF. The DNA for the CDR3 is TGCAGCGGCTCCATGAACTCTGGAAACACCATATATTTT.

In its sample, this clonotype was seen a few times. The chain links TRBV5-4 to TRBJ1-2; TRBD1 matches 10 bases. The CDR3 length is 15 residues. Germline assignment: CDR1 SGHNT and CDR2 YYREEE (reference sequence). V shed 4 bases, J shed 6 bases, and the junction held 9 bases outside the gene matches. CDR3 coding DNA: TGTGCCAGCAGCGCCCGGGACAGGGGATTGGATGGCTACACCTTC. Amino acids: CASSARDRGLDGYTF.

This clonotype was detected many times. This chain joins TRBV5-4 and TRBJ1-1; D unclear. This CDR3 has 16 residues. CDR1 is SGHNT, CDR2 YYREEE, per germline (reference sequence). The V and J ends lost 4 bases and 5 bases respectively, with 21 bases between them. The CDR3 is CASSQNTPTVGTEAFF. CDR3 nucleotides: TGTGCCAGCAGCCAAAACACCCCAACAGTGGGGACTGAAGCTTTCTTT.

The chain employs TRBV7-9 and TRBJ2-2; the match to TRBD2 covers 8 bases. Per the germline V gene, CDR1 is SEHNR and CDR2 is FQNEAQ (reference sequence). The CDR3 extends over 15 amino acids. J was trimmed by 7 bases and V by 0 bases; bases with no gene match: 4. CDR3 DNA sequence: TGTGCCAGCAGCTTAGCTAGCGGGAACGGCGGGGAGCTGTTTTTT. This encodes CASSLASGNGGELFF.

In this sample, this clonotype turned up many times. J is TRBJ2-7 and V is TRBV20-1, with no clear D. V was shortened by 0 bases and J by 4 bases, with 4 bases between the two germline ends. The CDR3 contains 11 residues. The germline gives CDR1 DFQATT, CDR2 SNEGSKA (reference sequence). CDR3 bases: TGCAGTGCTAGAGATGAATACGAGCAGTACTTC. Translating it yields CSARDEYEQYF.

This clonotype was recorded a few times. J is TRBJ1-3 and V is TRBV11-2, with D uncertain. This CDR3 region has 15 residues. The ends were cut back, 5 bases at V and 0 bases at J, with 11 bases in the middle. CDR1 SGHAT and CDR2 FQNNGV come from the germline V gene. The CDR3 is CASSTDPSSGNTIYF. DNA for the CDR3: TGTGCCAGCAGCACAGACCCGAGCTCTGGAAACACCATATATTTT.

This clonotype was seen repeatedly, ten times or more. The chain is built from TRBV10-3 and TRBJ1-5; no firm D call. Germline V gene data show CDR1 as ENHRY and CDR2 as SYGVKD. This CDR3 is built from 12 residues. V was pared by 4 bases and J by 0 bases, with 1 base between. The CDR3 region is CAISASNQPQHF. CDR3 in DNA: TGTGCCATCAGTGCTAGCAATCAGCCCCAGCATTTT.

This clonotype was seen repeatedly, ten times or more. The chain carries TRBV3-1 and TRBJ1-1; D is unresolved. V gave up 1 base and J gave up 6 bases, with 12 bases separating them. The CDR3 has 14 amino acids. Germline CDR1 and CDR2: LGHDT and YNNKEL (reference sequence). CDR3 sequence reads: CASSQARRRAEAFF. CDR3 bases: TGTGCCAGCAGCCAAGCTCGGCGCCGCGCTGAAGCTTTCTTT.